These T cell receptor beta chains were read from a single sample in a study of cytomegalovirus exposure and HLA in healthy donors. The data were produced by immunoSEQ multiplex PCR, yet TCRdb's version contains in-frame clones alone and is incomplete. The table shows roughly 130,000 clones, with approximately 80% occurring only once. The material sequenced was PBMCs. The receptors here all came from a woman between 35 and 50 years old in good health and CMV-seronegative. The CDR3 runs from the conserved cysteine through the conserved F or W. A D gene is named only where the DNA matches it firmly. Some rows have no size entry. The others give once, few or many, or a class for an expanded clone.

TRBJ2-3	-	TRBV18	TRBD2	TGTGCCAGCTCACCAGTGGCGGGGGTGCGCCCAGATACGCAGTATTTT	CASSPVAGVRPDTQYF
TRBJ2-1	-	TRBV29-1	-	TGCAGCGTTGTCATCCAGGGAAGCTACAATGAGCAGTTCTTC	CSVVIQGSYNEQFF
TRBJ1-2	-	TRBV19	TRBD1	TGTGCCAGTACTGACAGGGGGCGAGAAGGCTACACCTTC	CASTDRGREGYTF
TRBJ2-3	-	TRBV5-1	TRBD2	TGCGCCAGCAGCTTGGCAGTCCAGCGGGGTGATACGCAGTATTTT	CASSLAVQRGDTQYF
TRBJ1-2	few	TRBV15	-	TGTGCCACCAGCAGAGATTGGAGCAGGGACTATGGCTACACCTTC	CATSRDWSRDYGYTF
TRBJ2-3	few	TRBV6-5	TRBD2	TGTGCCAGCAGTTACGCGGGGACCGGGGGGGATACGCAGTATTTT	CASSYAGTGGDTQYF
TRBJ1-2	-	TRBV28	-	TGTGCCAGCCAACCGCCGGACAGCTTCTATGGCTACACCTTC	CASQPPDSFYGYTF
TRBJ1-1	-	TRBV27	TRBD1	TGTGCCAGCCTCGGGACAGGGGGCACTGAAGCTTTCTTT	CASLGTGGTEAFF
TRBJ1-1	-	TRBV27	-	TGTGCCAGCAGTTTACAGGGGAACACTGAAGCTTTCTTT	CASSLQGNTEAFF
TRBJ2-2	-	TRBV7-6	-	TGTGCCAGCAGCTTAGGACAGGCTACGAACACCGGGGAGCTGTTTTTT	CASSLGQATNTGELFF
TRBJ2-7	-	TRBV28	-	TGTGCCAGCAGGTCGACGGGCTCCTACGAGCAGTACTTC	CASRSTGSYEQYF
TRBJ2-3	-	TRBV13	TRBD2	TGTGCCAGCAGCTTATGGGCTAGCGGGGGCGCAGATACGCAGTATTTT	CASSLWASGGADTQYF
TRBJ2-7	-	TRBV6-1	-	TGTGCCAGCAGAGGGAGACTAGTGGGCGAGCAGTACTTC	CASRGRLVGEQYF
TRBJ1-1	-	TRBV7-9	-	TGTGCCAGCAGCCGTCGGGACAAAAACACTGAAGCTTTCTTT	CASSRRDKNTEAFF
TRBJ2-5	-	TRBV30	TRBD2	TGTGCCTGGCGGGAGGGCCTGAGAGAGACCCAGTACTTC	CAWREGLRETQYF
TRBJ2-3	-	TRBV7-9	-	TGTGCCAGCAGCTCCCCGCGCTACAGACACACAGATACGCAGTATTTT	CASSSPRYRHTDTQYF
TRBJ1-1	-	TRBV11-2	TRBD1	TGTGCCAGCAGCCAGACAGGGGCGCACACTGAAGCTTTCTTT	CASSQTGAHTEAFF
TRBJ1-2	-	TRBV5-4	TRBD1	TGTGCCAGCAGCTTTGCAAACAGGGGACGACCCTATGGCTACACCTTC	CASSFANRGRPYGYTF
TRBJ2-7	-	TRBV18	TRBD2	TGTGCCAGCTCACCTTTTAAAGCTGGGGGGGGCTACGAGCAGTACTTC	CASSPFKAGGGYEQYF
TRBJ1-2	once	TRBV14	TRBD1	TGTGCCAGCAGCCCCTTCGGACAGGATGGCTACACCTTC	CASSPFGQDGYTF
TRBJ2-7	-	TRBV7-9	TRBD1	TGTGCCAGCAGCTTAGAGTGGCGGGACAGGGGCTACGAGCAGTACTTC	CASSLEWRDRGYEQYF
TRBJ2-2	-	TRBV7-8	TRBD1	TGTGCCAGCAGCCCTCGGACAGGGGTGGCCGGGGAGCTGTTTTTT	CASSPRTGVAGELFF
TRBJ2-7	-	TRBV19	TRBD1	TGTGCCAGTAGTGCAGCAGGGGGACCCTACGAGCAGTACTTC	CASSAAGGPYEQYF
TRBJ2-5	-	TRBV19	TRBD1	TGTGCCAGTAGCCCAAGCGACAGGGGAGACCTAGAGGCCCAGTACTTC	CASSPSDRGDLEAQYF
TRBJ2-7	-	TRBV28	-	TGTGCCAGCAATGGAGGGGTCGGGATAGGCAACGAGCAGTACTTC	CASNGGVGIGNEQYF
TRBJ2-7	-	TRBV5-1	TRBD2	TGCGCCAGCAGCTTGGATGGGGGGGTCACGTACGAGCAGTACTTC	CASSLDGGVTYEQYF
TRBJ2-5	once	TRBV5-4	TRBD2	TGTGCCAGCAGCTTGCGGGGGGTGGGAGGGGCGATGAACGGAGAGGCCCAGTACTTC	CASSLRGVGGAMNGEAQYF
TRBJ1-1	-	TRBV7-9	TRBD1	TGTGCCAGCAGCTCTTGGACAGGGCCCATGAACACTGAAGCTTTCTTT	CASSSWTGPMNTEAFF
TRBJ2-7	-	TRBV10-3	TRBD1	TGTGCCATCAGTGAACGGACAGGGAACGAGCAGTACTTC	CAISERTGNEQYF
TRBJ1-4	-	TRBV27	-	TGTGCCAGCAGTGAGGACAGCTGGGGGGAAAAACTGTTTTTT	CASSEDSWGEKLFF
TRBJ2-7	-	TRBV7-9	TRBD1	TGTGCCAGCAGCCCCTCTGGGACAGTCTCCTACGAGCAGTACTTC	CASSPSGTVSYEQYF
TRBJ2-1	-	TRBV2	TRBD2	TGTGCCAGCAAGGCCAGCGGGGGGAACAATGAGCAGTTCTTC	CASKASGGNNEQFF
TRBJ2-7	-	TRBV15	TRBD1	TGTGCCACCAGCAAACTAGGGGGCCAGGTGGACGAGCAGTACTTC	CATSKLGGQVDEQYF
TRBJ2-5	-	TRBV2	-	TGTGCCAGCACGACACAACAAGAGACCCAGTACTTC	CASTTQQETQYF
TRBJ1-5	-	TRBV6-5	-	TGTGCCAGTGGGGGGGGGCCCAATCAGCCCCAGCATTTT	CASGGGPNQPQHF
TRBJ1-1	-	TRBV7-9	-	TGTGCCAGCAGCCAGATGAACACTGAAGCTTTCTTT	CASSQMNTEAFF
TRBJ2-5	-	TRBV5-8	TRBD2	TGTGCCAGCAGCTTGGGGACGGCGGGGGGTGTCCAAGAGACCCAGTACTTC	CASSLGTAGGVQETQYF
TRBJ2-7	once	TRBV11-2	-	TGTGCCAGCAGCTTTTTAAGGAGCTCCTACGAGCAGTACTTC	CASSFLRSSYEQYF
TRBJ2-7	-	TRBV28	TRBD1	TGTGCCAGCAGTCCAGGGGGCGCTTCCTACGAGCAGTACTTC	CASSPGGASYEQYF
TRBJ1-2	-	TRBV6-5	-	TGTGCCAGCAGTTACTCCGAGACATTGACCTATGGCTACACCTTC	CASSYSETLTYGYTF
TRBJ2-7	-	TRBV27	-	TGTGCCAGCAGTTACCGGTACGAGCAGTACTTC	CASSYRYEQYF
TRBJ2-1	few	TRBV9	-	TGTGCCAGCAGCGAGGGGGCGGGGTCCAGGGATGAGCAGTTCTTC	CASSEGAGSRDEQFF